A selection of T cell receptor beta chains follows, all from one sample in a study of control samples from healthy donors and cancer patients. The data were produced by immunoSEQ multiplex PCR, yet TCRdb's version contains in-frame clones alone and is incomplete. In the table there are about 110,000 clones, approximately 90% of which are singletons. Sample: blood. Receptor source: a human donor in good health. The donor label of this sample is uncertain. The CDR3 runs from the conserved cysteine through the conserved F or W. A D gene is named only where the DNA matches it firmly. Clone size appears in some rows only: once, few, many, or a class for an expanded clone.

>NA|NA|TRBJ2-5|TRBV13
TGTGCCAGCAGCCCCCGCGGAAGGGGGCAAGAGACCCAGTACTTC
CASSPRGRGQETQYF
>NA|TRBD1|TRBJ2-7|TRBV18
TGTGCCAGCTCTCTCGGACAGGACTACGAGCAGTACTTC
CASSLGQDYEQYF
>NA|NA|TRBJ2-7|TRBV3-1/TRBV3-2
TGTGCCAGCAGCCAAGATTACGGACACACCTACGAGCAGTACTTC
CASSQDYGHTYEQYF
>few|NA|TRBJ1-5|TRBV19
TGTGCCAGTCAGAGGAATAGCAATCAGCCCCAGCATTTT
CASQRNSNQPQHF
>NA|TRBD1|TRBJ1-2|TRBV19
TGTGCCAGTAGTATAGGAGGGGGCGGCTATGGCTACACCTTC
CASSIGGGGYGYTF
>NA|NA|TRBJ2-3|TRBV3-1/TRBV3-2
TGTGCCAGCAGCCCTCAGCGGGATACGCAGTATTTT
CASSPQRDTQYF
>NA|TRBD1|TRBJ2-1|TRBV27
TGTGCCAGCAGTTATTCCTTCAGGGGGCCTGATGAGCAGTTCTTC
CASSYSFRGPDEQFF
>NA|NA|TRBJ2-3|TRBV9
TGTGCCAGCAGCGTAGGACAGGGGAGGGCAGATACGCAGTATTTT
CASSVGQGRADTQYF
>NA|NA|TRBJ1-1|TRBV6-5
TGTGCCAGCAGCCTCTCTGGTGGCACCGAAGCTTTCTTT
CASSLSGGTEAFF
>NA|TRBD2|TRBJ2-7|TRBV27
TGTGCCAGCAGTCCAACGCGGGGGTCAGGTGAGCAGTACTTC
CASSPTRGSGEQYF
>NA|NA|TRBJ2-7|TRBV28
TGTGCCAGCAACTCCTCGGACGGTAGAAAGCAGTACTTC
CASNSSDGRKQYF